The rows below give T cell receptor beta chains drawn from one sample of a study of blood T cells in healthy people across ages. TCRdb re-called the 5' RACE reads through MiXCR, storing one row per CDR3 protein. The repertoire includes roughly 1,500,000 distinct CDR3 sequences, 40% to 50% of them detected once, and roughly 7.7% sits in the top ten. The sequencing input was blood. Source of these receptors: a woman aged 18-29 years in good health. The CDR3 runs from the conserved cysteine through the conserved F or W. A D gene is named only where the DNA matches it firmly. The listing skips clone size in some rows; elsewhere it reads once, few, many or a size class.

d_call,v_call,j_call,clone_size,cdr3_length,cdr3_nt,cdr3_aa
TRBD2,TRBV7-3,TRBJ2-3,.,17,TGTGCCAGCAGCTATCGGACTAGCGGGGGAAGCACAGATACGCAGTATTTT,CASSYRTSGGSTDTQYF
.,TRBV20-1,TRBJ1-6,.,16,TGCAGTGCTAGAGAACCCCTGGGCGGGACGGATTCACCCCTCCACTTT,CSAREPLGGTDSPLHF
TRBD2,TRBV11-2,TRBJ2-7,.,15,TGTGCCAGCAGCACGACTAGCGGGGTCTTTTACGAGCAGTACTTC,CASSTTSGVFYEQYF
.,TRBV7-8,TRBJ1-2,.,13,TGTGCCACCGAGGCCGGGGGCGGCTATGGCTATACCTTC,CATEAGGGYGYTF
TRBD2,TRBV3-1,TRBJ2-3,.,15,TGTGCCAGCAGCCCGGAGCGGGGAAGACCAAATACGCAGTATTTT,CASSPERGRPNTQYF
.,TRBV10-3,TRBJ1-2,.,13,TGTGCCATCAGTGACTACACTAACTATGGCTACACCTTC,CAISDYTNYGYTF
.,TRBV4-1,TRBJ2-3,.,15,TGCGCCAGCAGCCCGCAAGGGGGGAGGGAAGATACGCAGTATTTT,CASSPQGGREDTQYF
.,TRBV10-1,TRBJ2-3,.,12,TGCGCCAGCGGCAGCGGTGGAGATACGCAGTATTTT,CASGSGGDTQYF
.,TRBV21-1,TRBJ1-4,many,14,TGTGCCAGCAGCAAGACAGCGTGGGGGGAAAAACTGTTTTTT,CASSKTAWGEKLFF
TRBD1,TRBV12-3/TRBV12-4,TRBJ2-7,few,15,TGTGCCAGCAGTTCTCAAACGGGACAGGGCTACGAGCAGTACTTC,CASSSQTGQGYEQYF
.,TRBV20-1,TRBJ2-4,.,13,TGCAGTGCTAGAGATGTTAGCAGTCTCATTCAGTACTTC,CSARDVSSLIQYF
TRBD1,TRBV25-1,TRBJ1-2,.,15,TGTGCCAGCAGTGAATTTGACAGGGAGGGCTATGGCTACACCTTC,CASSEFDREGYGYTF
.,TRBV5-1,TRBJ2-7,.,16,TGCGCCTGCAGCTTTCTGGCAGGGGTGAGCTCCTACGAGCAGTACTTC,CACSFLAGVSSYEQYF
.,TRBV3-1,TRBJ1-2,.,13,TGTGCCAGCAGCCAAGGACCCACATATGGCTACACCTTC,CASSQGPTYGYTF
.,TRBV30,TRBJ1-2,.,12,TGTGCCTGGAGTGTACGGGGCTATGGCTACACCTTC,CAWSVRGYGYTF
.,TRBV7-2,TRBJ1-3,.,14,TGTGCCAGCAGCCCCCCAGGGTGGGGAAACACCATATATTTT,CASSPPGWGNTIYF
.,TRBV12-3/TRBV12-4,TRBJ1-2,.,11,TGTGTATCTATCCTAAACCATGGCTACACCTTC,CVSILNHGYTF
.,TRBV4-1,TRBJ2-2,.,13,TGCGCCAGCAGCCCGCGGGACTTCGGGGAGCTGTTTTTT,CASSPRDFGELFF
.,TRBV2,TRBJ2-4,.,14,TGTGCCAGCAGTGACCGGAGGGCCAGTTGGGAGCAGTACTTC,CASSDRRASWEQYF
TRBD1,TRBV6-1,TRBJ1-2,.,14,TGTGCCAGCAGGGAGCGGACAGGGGGAGATGGCTACACCTTC,CASRERTGGDGYTF
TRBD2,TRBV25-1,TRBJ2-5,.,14,TGTACCCAAGCAGGACTAGCGGGGGTCAATGAGCAGTACTTC,CTQAGLAGVNEQYF
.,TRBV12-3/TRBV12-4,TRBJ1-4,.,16,TGTGCCAGCAGTCACGGGAGAGGGGCAACTAATGAAAAACTGTTTTTT,CASSHGRGATNEKLFF
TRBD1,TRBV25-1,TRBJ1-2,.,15,TGTGCCAGCAGTGGAGGGACAGGGGGGACCTATGGCTACACCTTC,CASSGGTGGTYGYTF
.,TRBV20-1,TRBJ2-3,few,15,TGCAGTGCTCCTGGTAGGGGGGCTCCCACAGATACGCAGTATTTT,CSAPGRGAPTDTQYF
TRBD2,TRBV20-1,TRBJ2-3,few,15,TGCAGTGCTGAGGGGTCTAGCGGTCGCACAGATACGCAGTATTTT,CSAEGSSGRTDTQYF
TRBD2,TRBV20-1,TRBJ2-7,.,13,TGCAGTTACCTAGCGGGGGGGACCTACGAGCAGTACTTC,CSYLAGGTYEQYF
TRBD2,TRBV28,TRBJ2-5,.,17,TGTGCCAGCAGTATTTTCGGGACTAGCGGGGGGGCGGAGACCCAGTACTTC,CASSIFGTSGGAETQYF
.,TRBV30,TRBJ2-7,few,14,TGTGCCTGGAGTGTGGGGGTAAATCCCTACGAGCAGTACTTC,CAWSVGVNPYEQYF
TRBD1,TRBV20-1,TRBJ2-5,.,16,TGCAGTGCTAGAACCACCCTCGGGACAGGGCAAGAGACCCAGTACTTC,CSARTTLGTGQETQYF
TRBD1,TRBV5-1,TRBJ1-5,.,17,TGCGCCAGCAGCCCCTTAGGGACAGGGGATAGCAATCAGCCCCAGCATTTT,CASSPLGTGDSNQPQHF
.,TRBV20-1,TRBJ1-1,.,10,TGCAGTGCAACGGACGGTGAAGCTTTCTTT,CSATDGEAFF